Listed below are T cell receptor beta chains from one sample, sequenced in a study of shared clonotypes between healthy human individuals. Produced via immunoSEQ multiplex PCR; TCRdb's table is partial and in-frame only. The sample includes approximately 810,000 clones, 80% to 95% of them seen just once. The sample consisted of naive CD8+ T cells sorted from blood. These receptors originate from a man between 25 and 39 years old in good health. CDR3s include the opening cysteine and the closing phenylalanine or tryptophan. A D gene is named only where the DNA matches it firmly. Some rows mark clone size as missing; the rest say once, few, many or name a class of expanded clone.

cdr3_aa	cdr3_nt	d_call	clone_size	v_call	j_call
CASSDPGGSCYEQYF	TGTGCCAGCAGTGACCCTGGCGGGAGTTGCTACGAGCAGTACTTC	TRBD2	NA	TRBV6-4	TRBJ2-7
CASRGPTEKLFF	TGTGCCAGCAGAGGGCCGACCGAAAAACTGTTTTTT	NA	once	TRBV7-9	TRBJ1-4
CASSQVLGGNQPQHF	TGCGCCAGCAGCCAAGTGTTGGGGGGCAATCAGCCCCAGCATTTT	NA	NA	TRBV4-1	TRBJ1-5
CASSLLVTGSGSDTQYF	TGTGCCAGCAGTTTATTAGTCACGGGGAGTGGGTCAGATACGCAGTATTTT	NA	NA	TRBV28	TRBJ2-3
CASSQDLSAHNEQFF	TGTGCCAGCAGCCAAGATCTAAGTGCCCACAATGAGCAGTTCTTC	NA	NA	TRBV4-2	TRBJ2-1
CASSRRGGSTDTQYF	TGTGCCAGCAGCCGACGGGGTGGTAGCACAGATACGCAGTATTTT	NA	NA	TRBV13	TRBJ2-3
CASSQVQDTSYEQYF	TGCGCCAGCAGCCAAGTGCAGGATACTTCCTACGAGCAGTACTTC	NA	few	TRBV4-1	TRBJ2-7
CAISGASDRGNTGELFF	TGTGCCATCAGTGGCGCCTCGGACAGGGGAAACACCGGGGAGCTGTTTTTT	TRBD1	NA	TRBV10-3	TRBJ2-2
CASSPYLTGMFQETQYF	TGTGCCAGCAGCCCCTATTTGACAGGGATGTTCCAAGAGACCCAGTACTTC	TRBD1	once	TRBV27	TRBJ2-5
CASSLVAGGSYEQYF	TGTGCCAGCAGTTTAGTAGCGGGGGGCTCCTACGAGCAGTACTTC	TRBD2	NA	TRBV27	TRBJ2-7
CASSPWTGYGYTF	TGTGCCAGCAGCCCCTGGACGGGCTATGGCTACACCTTC	NA	few	TRBV5-5	TRBJ1-2
CASSVDHRTYNEQFF	TGTGCCAGCAGCGTAGACCATCGAACGTACAATGAGCAGTTCTTC	NA	few	TRBV9	TRBJ2-1
CASIAHPGTQYF	TGTGCCAGCATTGCCCATCCAGGTACGCAGTATTTT	NA	once	TRBV27	TRBJ2-3
CAISEPGLAGDEQYF	TGTGCCATCAGTGAGCCGGGACTAGCGGGAGACGAGCAGTACTTC	TRBD2	NA	TRBV10-3	TRBJ2-7
CASSTTIVFGEQFF	TGTGCCAGCAGTACAACGATAGTATTCGGTGAGCAGTTCTTC	NA	NA	TRBV2	TRBJ2-1
CASSYGQGTSIPAYNEQFF	TGTGCCAGCTCCTACGGACAGGGGACGAGTATACCTGCCTACAATGAGCAGTTCTTC	TRBD1	NA	TRBV2	TRBJ2-1
CASSLLTNTEAFF	TGCGCCAGCAGCCTCCTCACGAACACTGAAGCTTTCTTT	NA	NA	TRBV4-3	TRBJ1-1
CASSLERGGYEQYF	TGTGCCAGCAGCTTGGAAAGGGGAGGCTACGAGCAGTACTTC	NA	NA	TRBV5-4	TRBJ2-7
CASSQERGQLNEQFF	TGCGCCAGCAGCCAAGAAAGGGGGCAGTTGAATGAGCAGTTCTTC	TRBD1	once	TRBV4-3	TRBJ2-1
CACGHPIFYEQYF	TGTGCCTGCGGACACCCTATCTTCTACGAGCAGTACTTC	NA	NA	TRBV30	TRBJ2-7
CASSTSRGVAAFF	TGTGCCAGCAGTACCTCCAGGGGGGTAGCGGCTTTCTTT	TRBD1	once	TRBV27	TRBJ1-1
CASSLAGAAGSFDEQYF	TGTGCCAGCAGCTTAGCGGGGGCAGCGGGGAGTTTCGACGAGCAGTACTTC	NA	once	TRBV7-2	TRBJ2-7